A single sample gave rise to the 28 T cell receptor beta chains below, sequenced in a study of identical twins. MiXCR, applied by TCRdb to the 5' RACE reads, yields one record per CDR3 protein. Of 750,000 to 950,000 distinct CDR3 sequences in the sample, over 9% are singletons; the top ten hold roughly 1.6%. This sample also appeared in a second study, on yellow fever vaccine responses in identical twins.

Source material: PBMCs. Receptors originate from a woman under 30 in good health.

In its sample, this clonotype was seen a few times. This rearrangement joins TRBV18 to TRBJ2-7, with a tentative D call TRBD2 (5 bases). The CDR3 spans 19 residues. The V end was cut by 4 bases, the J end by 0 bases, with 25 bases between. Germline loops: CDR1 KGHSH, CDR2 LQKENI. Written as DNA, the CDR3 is TGTGCCAGCTCACGTAACCGGGAAAGGATAACCTTCAGCTCCTACGAGCAGTACGTC. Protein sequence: CASSRNRERITFSSYEQYV.

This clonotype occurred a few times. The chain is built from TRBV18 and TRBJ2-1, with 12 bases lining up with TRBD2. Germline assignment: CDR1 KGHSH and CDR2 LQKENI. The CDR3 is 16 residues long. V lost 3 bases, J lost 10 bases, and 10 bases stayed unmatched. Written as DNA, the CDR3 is TGTGCCAGCTCACCCACGACTAGCGGGAGTGGCAGGGAGCAGTTCTTC. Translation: CASSPTTSGSGREQFF.

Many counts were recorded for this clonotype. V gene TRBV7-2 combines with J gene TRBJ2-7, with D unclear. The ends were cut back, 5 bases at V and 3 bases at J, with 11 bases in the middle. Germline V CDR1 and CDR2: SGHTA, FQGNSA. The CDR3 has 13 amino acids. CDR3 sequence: CASSVQLYYEQYF. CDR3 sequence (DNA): TGTGCCAGCAGCGTCCAACTATACTACGAGCAGTACTTC.

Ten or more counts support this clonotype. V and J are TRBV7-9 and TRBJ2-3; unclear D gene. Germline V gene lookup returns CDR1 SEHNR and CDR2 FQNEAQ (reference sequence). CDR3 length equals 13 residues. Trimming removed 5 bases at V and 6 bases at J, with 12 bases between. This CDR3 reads CASSQRELDTQYF. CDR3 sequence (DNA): TGTGCCAGCAGCCAACGTGAATTGGATACGCAGTATTTT.

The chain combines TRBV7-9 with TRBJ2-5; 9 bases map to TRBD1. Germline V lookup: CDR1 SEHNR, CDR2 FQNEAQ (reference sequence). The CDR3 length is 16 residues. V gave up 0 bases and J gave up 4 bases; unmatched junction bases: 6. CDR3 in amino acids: CASSLARGQGIETQYF. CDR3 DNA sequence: TGTGCCAGCAGCTTAGCTCGGGGACAGGGAATAGAGACCCAGTACTTC.

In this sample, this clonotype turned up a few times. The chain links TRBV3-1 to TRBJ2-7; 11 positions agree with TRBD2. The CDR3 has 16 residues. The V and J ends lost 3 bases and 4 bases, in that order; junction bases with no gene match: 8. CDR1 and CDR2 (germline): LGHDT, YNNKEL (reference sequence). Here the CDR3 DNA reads TGTGCCAGCAGCCAGGATAGCGGGAGGGCCTTTTACGAGCAGTACTTC. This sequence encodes CASSQDSGRAFYEQYF.

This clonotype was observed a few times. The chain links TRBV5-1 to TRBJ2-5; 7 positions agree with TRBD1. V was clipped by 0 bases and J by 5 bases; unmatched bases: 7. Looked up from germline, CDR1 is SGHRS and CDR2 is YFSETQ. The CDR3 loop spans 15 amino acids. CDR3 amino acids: CASSLGHRGGETQYF. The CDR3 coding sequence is TGCGCCAGCAGCTTGGGTCACAGGGGTGGGGAGACCCAGTACTTC.

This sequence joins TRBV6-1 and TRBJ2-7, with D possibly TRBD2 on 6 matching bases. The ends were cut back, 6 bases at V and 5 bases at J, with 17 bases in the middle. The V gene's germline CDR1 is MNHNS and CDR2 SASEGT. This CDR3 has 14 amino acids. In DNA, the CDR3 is TGTGCCAGCAGCCGCCTCTCGAGCGGGCACGAGCAGTACTTC. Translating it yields CASSRLSSGHEQYF.

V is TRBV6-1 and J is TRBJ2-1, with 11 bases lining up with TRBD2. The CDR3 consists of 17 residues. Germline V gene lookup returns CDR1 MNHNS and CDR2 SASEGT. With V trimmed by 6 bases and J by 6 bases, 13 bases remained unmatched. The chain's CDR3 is CASRHGNVAGGLNEQFF. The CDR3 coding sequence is TGTGCCAGCAGACATGGGAACGTAGCGGGGGGGCTCAATGAGCAGTTCTTC.

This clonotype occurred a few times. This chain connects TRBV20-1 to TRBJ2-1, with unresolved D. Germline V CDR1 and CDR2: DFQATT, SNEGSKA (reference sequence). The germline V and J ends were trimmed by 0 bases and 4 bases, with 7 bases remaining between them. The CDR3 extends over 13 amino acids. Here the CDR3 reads CSARDPSYNEQFF. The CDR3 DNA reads TGCAGTGCTAGAGATCCCTCATACAATGAGCAGTTCTTC.

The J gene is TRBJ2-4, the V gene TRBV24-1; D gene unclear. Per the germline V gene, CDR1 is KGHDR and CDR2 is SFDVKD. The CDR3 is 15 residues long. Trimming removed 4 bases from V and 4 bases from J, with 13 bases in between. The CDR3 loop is CATSETFGAKNIQYF. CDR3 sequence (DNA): TGTGCCACCAGTGAAACATTCGGAGCGAAAAACATTCAGTACTTC.

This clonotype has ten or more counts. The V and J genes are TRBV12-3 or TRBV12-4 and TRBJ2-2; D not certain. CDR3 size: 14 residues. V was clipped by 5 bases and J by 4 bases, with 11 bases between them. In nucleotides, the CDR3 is TGTGCCAGCAGTCCCCGGCCATCCACCGGGGAGCTGTTTTTT. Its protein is CASSPRPSTGELFF.

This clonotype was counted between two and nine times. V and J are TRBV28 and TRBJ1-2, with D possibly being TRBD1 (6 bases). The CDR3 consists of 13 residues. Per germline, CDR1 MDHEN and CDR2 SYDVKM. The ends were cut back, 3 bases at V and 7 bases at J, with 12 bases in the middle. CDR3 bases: TGTGCCAGCAGTTTGGGGGCGCAAGGTGGCTACACCTTC. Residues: CASSLGAQGGYTF.

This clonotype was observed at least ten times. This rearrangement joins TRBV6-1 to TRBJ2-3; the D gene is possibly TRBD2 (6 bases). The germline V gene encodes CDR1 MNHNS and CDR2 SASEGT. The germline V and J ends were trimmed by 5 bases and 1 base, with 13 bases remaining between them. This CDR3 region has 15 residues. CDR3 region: CASSRLGLGTDTQYF. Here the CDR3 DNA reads TGTGCCAGCAGTAGACTAGGCCTGGGCACAGATACGCAGTATTTT.

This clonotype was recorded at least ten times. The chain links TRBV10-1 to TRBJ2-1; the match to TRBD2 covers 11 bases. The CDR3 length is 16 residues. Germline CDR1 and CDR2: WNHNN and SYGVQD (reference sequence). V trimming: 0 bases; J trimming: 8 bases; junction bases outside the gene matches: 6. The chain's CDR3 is CASSESGTSGFHEQFF. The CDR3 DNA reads TGCGCCAGCAGTGAGTCGGGGACTAGCGGTTTCCATGAGCAGTTCTTC.

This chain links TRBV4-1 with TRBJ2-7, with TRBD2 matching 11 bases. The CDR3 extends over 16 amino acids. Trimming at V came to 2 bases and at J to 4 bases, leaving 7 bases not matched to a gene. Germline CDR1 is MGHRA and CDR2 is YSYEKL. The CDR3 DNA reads TGCGCCAGCAGCCAAAAAACTAGCGGGAGAGCATACGAGCAGTACTTC. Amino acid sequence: CASSQKTSGRAYEQYF.

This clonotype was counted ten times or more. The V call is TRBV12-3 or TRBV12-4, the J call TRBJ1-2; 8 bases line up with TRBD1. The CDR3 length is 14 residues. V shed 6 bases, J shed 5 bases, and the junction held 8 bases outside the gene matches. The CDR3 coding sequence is TGTGCCAGCAGCCCCGGGACAGGACAGTATGGCTACACCTTC. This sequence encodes CASSPGTGQYGYTF.

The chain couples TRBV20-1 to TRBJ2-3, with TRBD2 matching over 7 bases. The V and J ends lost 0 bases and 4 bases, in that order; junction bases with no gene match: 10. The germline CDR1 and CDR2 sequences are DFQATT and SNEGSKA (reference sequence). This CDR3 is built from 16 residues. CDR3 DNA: TGCAGTGCTAGAGATTTAAGGGCGGGGGTCGCAGATACGCAGTATTTT. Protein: CSARDLRAGVADTQYF.

In DNA, the CDR3 is TGTGCCAGCAGTGGGGGGGGCTCTGAAAAACTGTTTTTT. Its translation: CASSGGGSEKLFF. The J gene is TRBJ1-4, the V gene TRBV12-3 or TRBV12-4, with D tentatively TRBD1 (6 bases). This CDR3 region has 13 residues. Trimming took off 5 bases at V and 7 bases at J, with 11 bases between the two ends.

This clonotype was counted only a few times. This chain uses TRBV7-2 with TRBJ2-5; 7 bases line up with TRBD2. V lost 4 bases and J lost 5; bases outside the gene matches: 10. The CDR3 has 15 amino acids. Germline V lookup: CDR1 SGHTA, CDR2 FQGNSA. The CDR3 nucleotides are TGTGCCAGCAGCTCCCAATGGGGGGGATCCGAGACCCAGTACTTC. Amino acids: CASSSQWGGSETQYF.

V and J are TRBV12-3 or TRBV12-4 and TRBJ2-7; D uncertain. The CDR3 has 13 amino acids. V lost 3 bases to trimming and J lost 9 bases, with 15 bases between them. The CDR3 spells CASSFSAEHGQYF. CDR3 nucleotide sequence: TGTGCCAGCAGTTTTTCTGCCGAACATGGGCAGTACTTC.

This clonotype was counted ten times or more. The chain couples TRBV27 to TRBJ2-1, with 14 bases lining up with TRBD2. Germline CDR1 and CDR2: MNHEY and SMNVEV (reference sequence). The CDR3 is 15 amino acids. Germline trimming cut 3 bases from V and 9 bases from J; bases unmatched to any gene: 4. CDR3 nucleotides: TGTGCCAGCAGTTTGGGACTAGCGGGAGTAAGTGAGCAGTTCTTC. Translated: CASSLGLAGVSEQFF.

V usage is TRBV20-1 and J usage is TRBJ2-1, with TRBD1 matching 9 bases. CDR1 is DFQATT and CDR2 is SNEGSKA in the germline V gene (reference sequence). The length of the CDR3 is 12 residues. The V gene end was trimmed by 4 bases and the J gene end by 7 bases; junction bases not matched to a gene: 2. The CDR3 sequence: CSAKGTGNEQFF. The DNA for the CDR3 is TGCAGTGCTAAAGGGACAGGGAATGAGCAGTTCTTC.

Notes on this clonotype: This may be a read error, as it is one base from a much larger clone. CDR3 nucleotides: TGTGCCAACAGTTTATCGGCCGTCGGAGCTTTCTTT. Translation gives CANSLSAVGAFF. The V and J genes are TRBV12-3 or TRBV12-4 and TRBJ1-1, with D unclear. The length of the CDR3 is 12 residues.

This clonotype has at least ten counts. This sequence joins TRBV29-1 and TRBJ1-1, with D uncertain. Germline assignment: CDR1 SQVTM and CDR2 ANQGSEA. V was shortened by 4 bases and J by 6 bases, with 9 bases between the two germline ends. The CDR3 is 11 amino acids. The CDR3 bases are TGCAGCGTTGGTGGCCGGTCTGAAGCTTTCTTT. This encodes CSVGGRSEAFF.

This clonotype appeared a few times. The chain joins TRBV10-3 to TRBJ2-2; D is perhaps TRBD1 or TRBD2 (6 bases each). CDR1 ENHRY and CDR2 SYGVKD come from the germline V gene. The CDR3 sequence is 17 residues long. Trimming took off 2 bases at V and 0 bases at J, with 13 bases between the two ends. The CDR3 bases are TGTGCCATCAGTGAGCATCCGGAGGGGGCGAACACCGGGGAGCTGTTTTTT. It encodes CAISEHPEGANTGELFF.

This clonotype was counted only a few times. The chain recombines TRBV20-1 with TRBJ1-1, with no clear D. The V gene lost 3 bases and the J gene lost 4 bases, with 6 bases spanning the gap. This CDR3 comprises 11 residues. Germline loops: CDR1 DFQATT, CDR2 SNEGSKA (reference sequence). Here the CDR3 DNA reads TGCAGTGCTAGCGACCCCACTGAAGCTTTCTTT. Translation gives CSASDPTEAFF.

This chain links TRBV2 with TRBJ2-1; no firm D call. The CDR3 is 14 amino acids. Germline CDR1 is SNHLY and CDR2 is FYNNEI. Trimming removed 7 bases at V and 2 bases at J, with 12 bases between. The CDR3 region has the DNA TGTGCCAGCAACCTGGGGATCACCTACAATGAGCAGTTCTTC. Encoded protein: CASNLGITYNEQFF.